Described below is a single T cell receptor beta chain sequence and its context. Its antigen is unknown. No per-base quality is available; no much larger clone lies one base away. The cohort was made up of roughly 670 healthy bone marrow donors. At the time of sampling, every cohort member was nominally healthy, though immune exposures that went unrecorded were likely present. The donor was CMV seronegative and belonged to the group of around 350 seronegative cohort members. Each donor provided a peripheral blood sample, and peripheral blood mononuclear cells were used for TCR beta sequencing. Genomic DNA was extracted from the blood cell samples with the Qiagen DNeasy Blood Extraction Kit. Library preparation employed the immunoSEQ multiplex PCR assay. For the multiplex PCR, a mixture combining 60 forward primers for TCR Vbeta segments and 13 reverse primers for TCR Jbeta segments was used. A multiplex PCR assay on genomic DNA amplified the CDR3 region of rearranged TCR beta genes. Amplified TCR beta libraries were sequenced as 87-base-pair reads on the Illumina HiSeq System. The paper's processing steps were these. A later analysis counted approximately 84 million unique TCR beta chains across the roughly 700 repertoires, and some 12 million of these chains were shared by at least two donors. Raw reads were error-corrected and collapsed into unique sequences by a nearest-neighbor algorithm in which closely related sequences were merged to remove PCR and sequencing errors. To assign V, D and J gene segments, CDR3 sequences were aligned to IMGT reference sequences. For a sequence to be retained, a match of at least six nucleotides to both a V gene segment and a J gene segment was required. Rearrangements were classified as productive when the CDR3 lacked stop codons and remained in frame with V and J, and all other rearrangements were classified as non-productive. Following IMGT convention, CDR3 was defined as the stretch from the second conserved V-encoded cysteine up to the conserved J-encoded phenylalanine. Sequences without an unambiguous match to a single V gene segment were excluded from the earlier analysis of 450 to 650 of the donors. In an earlier analysis of several hundred of the donors, a V segment was called functional when productive rearrangements were above 56.7%, and segregating when the standard deviation between donors exceeded 5%. A statistical classification framework was built to diagnose cytomegalovirus status from the catalog of TCR beta chain sequences. A later analysis assigned V and J genes by comparing TCR nucleotide sequences with IMGT/GENE-DB human TR gene sequences. In a later analysis, CDR3 sequences and most-parsimonious VDJ recombination scenarios were assigned using the TCRdist pipeline. In a later analysis, each TCR beta chain was defined by its CDR3 amino acid sequence together with its V-gene family, and reads without a unique V-gene family were excluded. To address suspected cross-contamination and a sequencing artifact, a later analysis removed a few hundred highly shared, low-generation-probability nucleotide sequences. In a later analysis, a clonal expansion index for each public chain was calculated from normalized within-repertoire ranks of inferred template counts. In a later analysis, generation probabilities were computed with a VDJ recombination model fitted to out-of-frame rearrangements, and the resulting probabilities were checked against IGoR. A later analysis scored TCR-TCR, TCR-HLA and TCR-CMV co-occurrence with hypergeometric tests, applying a repertoire-size bias correction to TCR pairs. A later analysis estimated false discovery rates by permuting HLA or CMV assignments 20 times. A later analysis grouped co-occurring TCRs with DBSCAN, adding TCRdist sequence similarity when clustering within HLA-allele-positive subsets. Repertoires with fewer than 30,000 or more than 120,000 public chains were left out of co-occurrence clustering, as were a few repertoires with anomalous nucleotide sharing. TCRdb mirrors the immuneACCESS table, restricted to in-frame sequences. Some clones are absent from its copies; in checked studies, under half trace to an unresolved V gene, and the reason for the others is unknown. The V and J calls and clone size were taken over from that table, and D and trimming were inferred from the DNA. This sample is represented by about 99,000 clones; around 60% of them were singletons. Of the sample, around 3.5% falls within the top ten clones.

The sample comes from a study of cytomegalovirus exposure and HLA in healthy donors (TCRdb year 2017). For the study in its entirety: In an earlier analysis of several hundred of the donors, about 260 Gb of sequence data and 120 million or so unique TCR beta sequences from roughly 180 million T cells were reported. Approximately 300 gigabases of sequencing data and approximately 93 million unique TCR sequences were included in an early release covering about 700 HLA-typed donors. Of the roughly 400 genotyped donors, over 70% fell in the genetic ancestry cluster associated with self-reported Caucasian donors. The aim of the study was to test whether cataloging public T cell receptors could identify signatures of past pathogen exposure. Using immunosequencing, the study profiled T cell repertoires from some 670 subjects and related those repertoires to cytomegalovirus serostatus. A separate validation cohort of 90 to 150 different subjects was used in addition to the roughly 620-subject first cohort. To predict cytomegalovirus infection status, the study combined high-throughput TCR immunosequencing, statistical association of individual TCRs with disease status, and machine learning. In a later analysis, previously published TCR beta repertoires from about 640 donors were re-analyzed and high-resolution HLA genotyping was added so that TCR occurrence patterns could be studied. The later analysis used no new phenotypic data to find candidate immune exposures, relying instead on TCR beta sequences and their occurrence across donors. In an earlier analysis of a few hundred of the donors, high-throughput TCR beta sequencing was used to judge whether each TCR beta V gene segment behaved as functional or pseudogenic. Donor age, sex, ethnicity and CMV serostatus were collected together with the repertoire data. Genome-wide SNP genotypes for about three fifths of the 666 donors were used in a later genetic analysis, which treated that subset as a discovery cohort. Every repertoire in the discovery cohort had been generated on one and the same sequencing platform. HLA typing covered class I and class II loci at four-digit resolution. The number of donors typed differed by locus, with about 629-640 for A, B, C, DRB1 and DQB1, around 520 for DQA1, over 600 for DPA1, and 472 for DPB1. Five DR-DQ haplotypes were handled as single units for association and clustering, since linkage in the cohort was strong. Among some 400 genotyped donors of the cohort, an average of approximately 200,000 unique TCR beta nucleotide sequences was sequenced per donor, of which about 18% were non-productive. What the work shows at the level of the full study, not this receptor alone: A cluster of highly shared sequence variants was judged likely to be a technical artifact of the sequencing pipeline. When HLA alleles, especially DR and DQ, strongly co-occurred, attributing TCR associations to individual alleles was difficult. Because the 87-base-pair reads could not distinguish some IMGT-functional V segments, including TRBV6-2 and TRBV6-3, those segments were excluded. The earlier analysis of nearly 600 of the donors excluded some 16 rarely observed V segments, including chromosome 9 orphons, because counts were too low. In a later analysis, about 17,000 TCR beta sequences were associated with specific HLA alleles at a false discovery rate of 0.05. The study gave a list of roughly 150 TCR beta chains associated with cytomegalovirus. In a later genetic analysis, fewer N-insertions in productive TCRs were reported among donors in an Asian-associated ancestry cluster than the approximately 670-donor mean. A further reported finding was that TCR beta sequences accurately predicted the HLA-A and HLA-B alleles for most subjects in the first cohort. Immune exposure information for the cohort was limited to CMV serostatus. In an earlier analysis of about 600 of the donors, most TCR beta V segments appeared in productive rearrangements about 87% or about 30% of the time, broadly matching IMGT annotations. Presence/absence analyses assumed roughly uniform sequencing depth across donors, an assumption that may not hold. While some public TCRs were present in many individuals, most TCR sequences turned up only very rarely across donors. Most CMV-associated TCR beta chains appeared to be HLA-restricted in a later analysis, and the HLA associations seemed to be driven largely by CMV exposure. A later analysis found that HLA-associated TCR beta chains were more clonally expanded and had lower generation probabilities than equally common non-associated chains. In a later analysis, TCR association rates were found to vary across HLA loci, with the most associated TCRs seen for DRB1 alleles and the fewest for HLA-C alleles. In a later genetic analysis, a missense DCLRE1C variant was associated with V-gene and J-gene trimming of TCR beta chains, and the association was replicated in an independent cohort. HLA typing was unavailable for some donors at each locus, so association tests used only the typed subset. The authors suggested that the approach could potentially be extended to other disease states and immunological phenotypes. Linkage disequilibrium might explain the correlated functional status among segregating V segments, but an unknown experimental factor could not be excluded. This cohort had only TCR beta chains sequenced, and the lack of alpha or paired-chain data limited which features could be detected. Cytomegalovirus status was reported to be diagnosed by the classifier with high specificity and sensitivity in both the original and validation cohorts. In a later analysis, several top co-occurrence clusters were reported to appear linked to parvovirus B19, influenza, CMV and Epstein-Barr virus. Three of the identified cytomegalovirus-associated TCR beta chains were confirmed in vitro to be specific for cytomegalovirus antigens.

V is cut back by 3 bases and J by 0 bases, with 13 bases in the junction unmatched. CDR1 and CDR2 (MNHEY, SMNVEV) derive from the germline V gene (reference sequence). The cysteine opens and the phenylalanine closes a CDR3 of 21 amino acids. Kept here is only the CDR3 DNA, which spans 63 bases and is read in frame from base 1. The sample taken for sequencing was PBMCs. This sequence originates from a woman between 45 and 60 years old in good health and CMV-seronegative. The chain links TRBV27 with TRBJ2-1; 14 of the junction bases match TRBD2. The CDR3: CASSLVGTSGSYFSSYNEQFF. In nucleotide form, the sequence is TGTGCCAGCAGTTTGGTCGGGACTAGCGGGAGTTATTTTTCCTCCTACAATGAGCAGTTCTTC.